This is a list of T cell receptor beta chains from one sample in a study of persistence of HIV-infected CD4 T cells. These receptors' targets are unknown. Some clones are missing from TCRdb's copy, which holds only in-frame ones; the method was immunoSEQ multiplex PCR. The sample carries more than 25,000 clones, around 80% recorded once. This specimen consisted of CD4+ T cells sorted from PBMCs after approximately 19-hour stimulation, obtained from a patient who received antiretroviral therapy. These receptors all come from an adult woman with HIV who was CMV-seropositive. CDR3s leave out the opening cysteine and the closing phenylalanine or tryptophan. Each record gives: V gene, J gene, CDR3 protein.

TRBV5-1	TRBJ1-2	ASSYTGQGSYGYT
TRBV9	TRBJ1-1	ASSPPPLLEAF
TRBV15	TRBJ2-1	ATSREGGGRGNEQF
TRBV7-9	TRBJ2-5	ASSFSAAVETQY
TRBV5-1	TRBJ2-7	ASSSTGWSGVYEQY
TRBV3-1/TRBV3-2	TRBJ1-1	ASSQGQQKTF
TRBV7-9	TRBJ1-2	ASSLEGGRGGYT
TRBV28	TRBJ1-2	ASSPGAYGYT
TRBV5-1	TRBJ1-1	ASNLGDMNTEAF
TRBV11-3	TRBJ2-5	ASSVSGFGGETQY
TRBV5-6	TRBJ2-7	ASSPGAYEQY
TRBV5-4	TRBJ1-2	ASSFDQEGYGYT
TRBV7-9	TRBJ1-2	ASSLKSGGLDGYT
TRBV12-3/TRBV12-4	TRBJ1-1	ASSFGPAEAF
TRBV5-1	TRBJ1-1	ASSLAEVLNTEAF
TRBV5-4	TRBJ2-7	ASSLEIYGQGTYEQY
TRBV11-2	TRBJ1-4	ASSLGRRNEKLF
TRBV10-3	TRBJ2-6	AISGGDTSGANVLT
TRBV2	TRBJ2-1	ASSVASGGLEQF
TRBV1	TRBJ2-7	TSSQFWTVSYEQY
TRBV9	TRBJ2-6	ASSVGGGQGGFSGANVLT
TRBV7-3	TRBJ1-6	ASSPGAAYNSPLH
TRBV7-3	TRBJ2-5	ASSLWQQETQY
TRBV4-1	TRBJ1-5	ASSQDPGNSNQPQH
TRBV4-2	TRBJ2-5	ASSQFQASGQETQY
TRBV3-1/TRBV3-2	TRBJ2-7	ASSQVDSPPYEQY
TRBV29-1	TRBJ2-2	SVLSQPTGELF
TRBV3-1/TRBV3-2	TRBJ2-3	ASSQGASSDTQY
TRBV18	TRBJ1-1	ASFGQRDTEAF
TRBV19	TRBJ2-5	ASRDLAGVETQY
TRBV2	TRBJ2-1	ASRAPGLAEGEQF
TRBV4-1	TRBJ1-4	ASSQEVNQDRGEKLF
TRBV15	TRBJ1-3	ATSRPPGQGAGNTIY
TRBV11-3	TRBJ2-7	ASSSGQPEDEQY
TRBV6-5	TRBJ2-7	ASRTSGSSYEQY
TRBV14	TRBJ2-1	ASSQIDPNEQF
TRBV18	TRBJ1-1	ASSPPHALQGEAF
TRBV5-6	TRBJ2-4	ASSLVGTQNVQY
TRBV19	TRBJ1-1	ASSTNRGDRAEAF
TRBV24-1	TRBJ1-5	ATSDSFFGNQPQH
TRBV2	TRBJ2-5	ASSEDVEGKTQY
TRBV6-5	TRBJ1-6	ATGTANSPLH
TRBV30	TRBJ1-2	ASRGQGTNYGYT
TRBV9	TRBJ1-3	ASSETGPSTIY
TRBV4-2	TRBJ1-4	ASSQGRASGSEKLF
TRBV5-1	TRBJ2-1	ASSTTGTSGGEQF
TRBV2	TRBJ1-2	ASTPANYGYT
TRBV19	TRBJ2-4	ASSIGIEGSAKNIQY
TRBV11-1	TRBJ2-5	ASSDARTGLEETQY
TRBV9	TRBJ1-3	ASSVSLNSGNTIY
TRBV20-1	TRBJ2-6	SASGQVSRSGANVLT
TRBV14	TRBJ2-1	ASSPGGWRSYNEQF
TRBV5-1	TRBJ2-1	ASSSKLAGGQRGSYNEQF
TRBV29-1	TRBJ2-1	SAVRGGSHNEQF
TRBV5-1	TRBJ1-5	ASSLDGAPNQPQH